This T cell receptor (beta chain) was sequenced for a study of blood T cell repertoires in COVID-19. Overall study: Whether acute or convalescent, the COVID-19 samples came from the United States, Italy and Spain.

From germline, CDR1 is SGHRS and CDR2 YFSETQ. This CDR3 is built from 16 residues. V shed 0 bases, J shed 1 base, and the junction held 1 base outside the gene matches. TCRdb keeps only in-frame clones here, not all; method: immunoSEQ multiplex PCR. The repertoire holds about 180,000 clones, with roughly nine tenths as singletons. This clone came up a few times. The chain recombines TRBV5-1 with TRBJ2-3; 11 bases are a match to TRBD2. This receptor was identified in a man between 18 and 29 years old who had recovered from COVID-19. The specimen sequenced was peripheral blood. CDR3 residues: CASSLGTSGRTDTQYF. The CDR3 DNA is TGCGCCAGCAGCTTGGGGACTAGCGGGCGCACAGATACGCAGTATTTT.